This T cell receptor beta chain was identified in a study of shared clonotypes between healthy human individuals. Whole-study findings and limits: Compared with clonotypes that all four donors shared, non-shared clonotypes had lower generation probabilities.

The CDR3 runs to 13 residues. Germline CDR1 and CDR2: MNHNY and SVGAGI (reference sequence). V lost 2 bases, J lost 8 bases, and 1 base stayed unmatched. About this clone itself: What it recognizes is unknown.

Under the authors' procedure: Junction-only sequences produced by ImmunoSEQ had no quality scores, so filtering differed. Here immunoSEQ multiplex PCR was the method, and the copy in TCRdb shows in-frame clones only, minus some. From that table come the V and J calls and clone size; the DNA was used to work out D and trimming. The sample yields 2 million to 2.5 million clones, more than 90% seen once. Sequences were obtained from naive CD4+ T cells sorted from blood. The sample's subset: CD45RA+ positively selected. This receptor was obtained from a man between 18 and 29 years old in good health. The V call is TRBV6-6, the J call TRBJ2-1; 9 nucleotides agree with TRBD2. The CDR3: CASSYGTSYEQFF. CDR3 sequence (DNA): TGTGCCAGCAGTTACGGGACTAGCTATGAGCAGTTCTTC.